The following is a TCR beta chain sequence with its context. What it binds is not known. The source of the sample is a study of OX40 agonist ivuxolimab in advanced cancers. At the level of the study: Intravenous ivuxolimab was administered to patients every 2 weeks at 0.01 to 10 mg/kg. Cohort: 75% to 90% men, mean age about 62, aged about 23 to 79. Points from the study as a whole: CD4+ T cells averaged fewer expanded clones than CD8+ T cells.

The CDR3 has 17 residues. Looked up from germline, CDR1 is SGDLS and CDR2 is YYNGEE. V dropped 3 bases and J dropped 0; count of bases not matched to a gene: 7. Sequencing used immunoSEQ multiplex PCR; TCRdb keeps in-frame clones, though not all of them. The sample lists more than 70,000 clones, just over 85% occurring once. The origin of this receptor is an adult with an advanced solid tumor such as melanoma, head and neck, liver or kidney cancer. Source: CD4+ or CD8+ T cells sorted from blood, taken in a trial of the OX40 agonist ivuxolimab. The chain carries TRBV9 and TRBJ2-1, with 9 bases aligning to TRBD1. The CDR3 DNA reads TGTGCCAGCAGCGCCTCGCTGGGACAGGGCTCCTACAATGAGCAGTTCTTC. Encoded protein: CASSASLGQGSYNEQFF.